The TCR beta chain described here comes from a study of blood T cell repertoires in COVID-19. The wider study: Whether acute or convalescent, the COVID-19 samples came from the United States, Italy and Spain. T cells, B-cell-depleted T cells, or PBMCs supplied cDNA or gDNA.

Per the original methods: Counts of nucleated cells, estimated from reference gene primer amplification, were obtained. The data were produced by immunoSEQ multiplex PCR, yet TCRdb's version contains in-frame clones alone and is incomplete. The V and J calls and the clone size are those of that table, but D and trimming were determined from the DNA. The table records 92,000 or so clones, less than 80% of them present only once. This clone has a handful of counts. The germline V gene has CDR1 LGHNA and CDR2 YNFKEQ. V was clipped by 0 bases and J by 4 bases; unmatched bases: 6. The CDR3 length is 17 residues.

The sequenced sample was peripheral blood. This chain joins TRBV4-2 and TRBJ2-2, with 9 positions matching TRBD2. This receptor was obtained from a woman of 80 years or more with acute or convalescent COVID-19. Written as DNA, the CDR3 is TGTGCCAGCAGCCAAGACCAACTAGCGGGTTTCACCGGGGAGCTGTTTTTT. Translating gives CASSQDQLAGFTGELFF.